The following is a TCR beta chain sequence with its context. Its antigen is unknown. No quality values exist for individual bases; no much larger clone is one base distant. The record originates from a study of shared clonotypes between healthy human individuals (TCRdb year 2020). In the study overall: Three men and a couple of women, aged 18 to 49 years, made up the cohort. For each donor, CD4 naive and CD4 memory were each run on three plates, CD8 naive on two plates, and CD8 memory on one plate. Leukapheresis yielded between about 0.9 and 10 billion PBMCs per donor. To increase sequencing depth and limit assay-specific biases, TCR repertoire library preparation and sequencing were carried out by different laboratories using diverse techniques. To estimate repertoire size and how much clonotype sharing occurs between individuals, the study deeply sequenced the blood TCR repertoires of roughly 5 healthy adults.

Inclusive of the bounding cysteine and phenylalanine, the CDR3 is 14 residues long. CDR3 DNA is the only sequence kept; it has 42 bases, read in frame from the first base. Looking up the germline V gene (reference sequence) yields CDR1 SEHNR and CDR2 FQNEAQ. Trimming at the junction amounts to 1 base on V and 7 bases on J, and the germline ends lie 10 bases apart. What the research found in general, with its limitations: Rarefaction of sorted-subset datasets indicated incomplete sequencing despite the large sequencing depth. Only blood was sampled, and tissue TCR repertoires likely differ from those in blood. When a few donors were compared, the shared fraction of clonotypes was about 5.2% for naive CD4, 3.5% for naive CD8, 2.3% for memory CD4, and 0.35% to 0.4% for memory CD8. Naive subsets generally had larger estimated clonotype richness than memory subsets. The genetic and exposure-history diversity represented was limited by the small number of donors. Pairwise subsampling led to the expectation that sequencing depth would affect the degree of clonotype sharing among donors. Higher generation probabilities were observed for clonotypes shared by all four sorted-subset donors than for non-shared clonotypes.

TCR CDR3 regions were amplified from genomic DNA by multiplex PCR using the deep immunoSEQ assay. For each cell subset, the extracted genomic DNA was distributed evenly across all wells of several immunoSEQ 96-well plates, and each plate served as one replicate. Each replicate PCR for sorted subsets received roughly 0.2 ug genomic DNA, equal to about 30,000 T cell genomes. Purified libraries were measured with a Qubit 3.0 fluorometer, size-checked on a Bioanalyzer 2100, and measured again with the KAPA Library Quantification kit. A separate single-read 150-cycle Illumina NextSeq 550 flow cell was used to sequence each immunoSEQ 96-well plate. The original methods were these. The immunoSEQ output contained only junctional sequences without quality scores, so filtering could not match that applied to full-length reads. To assign V/J genes and CDR3, sequences were annotated against IMGT germline references using PyIR, a Python wrapper for IgBLAST v1.9. Reads were filtered out if the reads had weak V/J assignments (E-value above 1e-6), no CDR3, stop codons, out-of-frame junctions, or ambiguous translated residues. V3J clonotypes were defined by identical inferred V gene, J gene, and CDR3 amino acid sequence. Percentage overlap between repertoires was computed as shared unique clonotypes divided by the size of the smaller repertoire. Richness of each repertoire was evaluated using RTK rarefaction, the Chao1 estimator, and Recon v2.1 estimates of unobserved clonotypes. Generation probabilities were computed with OLGA for all TCRbeta clonotypes obtained by the gDNA method from several donors. TCRdb's version of the immuneACCESS table is confined to in-frame rearrangements and falls short of the full clone set. An unresolved V gene accounts for under half of the shortfall where checked; the remainder is of unknown origin. V and J calls and clone size are given by that table; D and trimming were obtained from the DNA. In this sample the table shows around 2.1 million clones, about 93% of which occur a single time. About 1.5% of the sample is taken by the ten largest.

CD8 naive samples were obtained by positive selection for CCR7 among CD45RO-negative cells, yielding a CD45RA+CCR7+ population from which TemRA cells were excluded. Healthy HIV-negative adults with no recently reported acute infections or vaccinations were included as donors. Only Caucasian adults living in Nashville, Tennessee, USA were represented among the donors. Blood was obtained by leukapheresis, after which PBMCs were separated by Ficoll-Histopaque density gradient centrifugation and cryopreserved in liquid nitrogen vapor phase. Analytical flow cytometry was used to check the purity and quantity of each magnetically sorted T cell population. Genomic DNA was isolated from every sorted fraction and measured by UV absorbance on a Nanodrop 2000c.

The V and J genes are TRBV7-9 and TRBJ2-2; the D gene is perhaps TRBD1, from 6 matching bases. The sequencing sample was made of naive CD8+ T cells from PBMCs. In the paper's terms, the cell subset or site label means: CD45RA+CCR7+. The TCR was taken from a man younger than 30 in good health. Some clones in this sample may be carry-over from other donors' samples. The CDR3 is CASSLDRVVGELFF. The nucleotide sequence is given as TGTGCCAGCAGCTTAGACAGGGTGGTCGGGGAGCTGTTTTTT. The CDR3, completed at both ends by the reference TRBV7-9 and TRBJ2-2 genes, gives the full variable domain DTGVSQNPRHKITKRGQNVTFRCDPISEHNRLYWYRQTLGQGPEFLTYFQNEAQLEKSRLLSDRFSAERPKGSFSTLEIQRTEQGDSAMYLCASSLDRVVGELFFGEGSRLTVL.